This entry features one T cell receptor (beta chain) sequence. Its antigen is undetermined. The CDR3 runs 14 residues. Germline assignment: CDR1 SQVTM and CDR2 ANQGSEA. The authors made the TRB cDNA libraries by 5' RACE using UMI labels. With the 5' RACE reads reprocessed, TCRdb shows one record per CDR3 protein and no DNA. The sample data list approximately 74,000 distinct CDR3 sequences. These data come from a study of CXCR3-negative and CXCR3-positive naive CD8 T cells. Study-level results: CXCR3-negative naive cells had less hydrophobic TRB CDR3s than did CXCR3-positive naive cells. Each naive subset displayed comparably high diversity, whereas memory CD8+ cells displayed much lower diversity.

The sorting of each CD8+ T cell subset was done in triplicate, at about 300,000 cells each. Sequencing input: naive CXCR3- CD8+ T cells from blood. The subset was: CD45RO-CCR7+CD27+CD95- naive CD8+ T cells lacking CXCR3 (TNR3-). The genes are TRBV29-1 and TRBJ2-7; TCRdb's D call of TRBD1 is untestable without DNA. The sequence came from a human donor in good health. Some clones in this sample may be carry-over from other donors' samples. CDR3 sequence: CSVDGGDRSYEQYF.